A selection of T cell receptor beta chains follows, all from one sample in a study of graft-versus-host responses after intestinal transplantation. The antigens of these receptors remain unknown. Profiling relied on immunoSEQ multiplex PCR, and the TCRdb table lists in-frame clones only, not all of them. Here the sample spans 90,000 to 130,000 clones, around 93% being singletons. The sequenced sample was unstimulated CD8+ T cells sorted from spleen or lymph node cells, obtained before intestinal transplant. These receptors were obtained from a human donor who received an intestinal transplant. Both conserved end residues are part of each CDR3. D genes are given only for firm matches. Clone size, where shown, is once, few, many, or a class for clones that have expanded.

v_call	d_call	j_call	clone_size	cdr3_length	cdr3_nt	cdr3_aa
TRBV30	NA	TRBJ1-1	NA	13	TGTGCCTGGAACGAAGGTGTTAAAACTGAAGCTTTCTTT	CAWNEGVKTEAFF
TRBV10-3	NA	TRBJ2-1	NA	13	TGTGCCATCAGTGAGTCGCTGTCTAATGAGCAGTTCTTC	CAISESLSNEQFF
TRBV5-4	NA	TRBJ2-2	NA	15	TGTGCCAGTCGCGTCGGGCCCTACGACACCGGGGAGCTGTTTTTT	CASRVGPYDTGELFF
TRBV2	TRBD1	TRBJ1-2	NA	14	TGTGCCAGCACCCCCGGGACAGGGGGCGGTGGCTACACCTTC	CASTPGTGGGGYTF
TRBV6-5	TRBD1	TRBJ2-2	NA	13	TGTGCCAGCAGTCGGACAGGGGGGAGGGAGCTGTTTTTT	CASSRTGGRELFF
TRBV7-2	TRBD2	TRBJ2-7	NA	18	TGTGCCAGCAGCTCAAGAAGGACTAGCGGGAGGGCCTCCGACGAGCAGTACTTC	CASSSRRTSGRASDEQYF
TRBV7-2	TRBD2	TRBJ2-1	NA	17	TGTGCCAGCAGTCGGACTAGCGGGAGGGCCACCTACAATGAGCAGTTCTTC	CASSRTSGRATYNEQFF
TRBV5-1	NA	TRBJ2-5	NA	11	TGCGCCAGTAGGGGGGGAGAGACCCAGTACTTC	CASRGGETQYF
TRBV27	NA	TRBJ2-1	NA	11	TGTGCCAGCAGTTTAGGGAGTGAGCAGTTCTTC	CASSLGSEQFF
TRBV21-1	NA	TRBJ2-1	NA	18	TGTGCCAGCAGCAAAGAGGGGACTAGCGGGAGCTCCTACAATGAGCAGTTCTTC	CASSKEGTSGSSYNEQFF
TRBV15	NA	TRBJ1-5	NA	13	TGTGCCACCAGCAGAGATCTTGGTCAGCCCCAGCATTTT	CATSRDLGQPQHF
TRBV13	NA	TRBJ2-1	NA	12	TGTGCCAGCAGCTTGTCCTACAATGAGCAGTTCTTC	CASSLSYNEQFF
TRBV2	NA	TRBJ2-3	NA	13	TGTGCCAGCAGAGACCGGGCCTCAGATACGCAGTATTTT	CASRDRASDTQYF
TRBV27	TRBD2	TRBJ2-1	NA	13	TGTGCCAGCAGTCCTCGACTAGCGGGAAGGGAGTTCTTC	CASSPRLAGREFF
TRBV9	TRBD2	TRBJ2-5	NA	18	TGTGCCAGCAGCTCTGGGGGACTAGCGGGAGGGAACCAAGAGACCCAGTACTTC	CASSSGGLAGGNQETQYF
TRBV9	TRBD2	TRBJ2-3	once	19	TGTGCCAGCAGCGTAGAAGGGTGGGCGGGAGGGTTTCGCACAGATACGCAGTATTTT	CASSVEGWAGGFRTDTQYF
TRBV6-6	NA	TRBJ2-1	NA	11	TGTGCCAGCAGTTACTCGTATGAGCAGTTCTTC	CASSYSYEQFF
TRBV7-9	NA	TRBJ2-1	few	15	TGTGCCAGCAGCCCCGCTACCGTGGACTACAATGAGCAGTTCTTC	CASSPATVDYNEQFF
TRBV19	NA	TRBJ2-1	NA	16	TGTGCCAGTAGTGCCCCCCTTGGCGGGCTGTACAATGAGCAGTTCTTC	CASSAPLGGLYNEQFF
TRBV4-1	NA	TRBJ1-1	NA	16	TGCGCCAGCAGCCAAGATCACTGGGGTTTGAACACTGAAGCTTTCTTT	CASSQDHWGLNTEAFF
TRBV6-1	TRBD1	TRBJ1-1	NA	11	TGTGCCAGCACTAGACAGGGGTTAGCTTTCTTT	CASTRQGLAFF
TRBV7-2	NA	TRBJ1-1	once	12	TGTGCCAGCAGCTTCGTCGGGACTGAAGCTTTCTTT	CASSFVGTEAFF
TRBV6-5	NA	TRBJ2-3	NA	14	TGTGCCAGCATGGCAGGGAGTTACACAGATACGCAGTATTTT	CASMAGSYTDTQYF
TRBV7-6	NA	TRBJ1-3	NA	16	TGTGCCAGCAGCTTAGAGACGACGTTGTATGGAAACACCATATATTTT	CASSLETTLYGNTIYF
TRBV10-1	NA	TRBJ2-7	once	12	TGCGCCAGCAGTGAGTCGGTCGACGAGCAGTACTTC	CASSESVDEQYF
TRBV7-9	TRBD1	TRBJ2-7	NA	15	TGTGCCAGCAGCCACCGATGGGACAGGGCCTACGAGCAGTACTTC	CASSHRWDRAYEQYF
TRBV6-1	TRBD2	TRBJ2-3	NA	15	TGTGCCAGCAGTGAACTAGCGGGAAAAACAGATACGCAGTATTTT	CASSELAGKTDTQYF
TRBV27	TRBD2	TRBJ2-1	NA	15	TGTGCCAGCAGGACTCCTAGCGGGAGGGACAATGAGCAGTTCTTC	CASRTPSGRDNEQFF
TRBV27	NA	TRBJ2-7	NA	14	TGTGCCAGCAGTCAAAGGGACGGAACCTACGAGCAGTACTTC	CASSQRDGTYEQYF
TRBV7-9	TRBD1	TRBJ2-1	NA	16	TGTGCCAGCAGCTCAATACAGGGGGCTTCCTACAATGAGCAGTTCTTC	CASSSIQGASYNEQFF
TRBV7-2	NA	TRBJ1-1	NA	14	TGTGCCAGCAGCTTAGTTGTATATGGCACTGAAGCTTTCTTT	CASSLVVYGTEAFF
TRBV7-9	NA	TRBJ1-1	once	14	TGTGCCAGCAGCGCCCGGAAGGGACTCACTGAAGCTTTCTTT	CASSARKGLTEAFF
TRBV21-1	NA	TRBJ1-2	once	13	TGTGCCAGCAGCAAAGTTGGGCAGGGGGAGCACACCTTC	CASSKVGQGEHTF
TRBV5-6	NA	TRBJ2-7	NA	12	TGTGCCAGCAGCTTTGGGGGGCGCGAGCAGTACTTC	CASSFGGREQYF
TRBV5-6	NA	TRBJ1-2	NA	13	TGTGCCAGCAGCTTGCCCCGACCAGATGGCTACACCTTC	CASSLPRPDGYTF
TRBV18	NA	TRBJ2-1	NA	14	TGTGCCAGCTCACCCCCCAGCGGTCGGGGCGAGCAGTTCTTC	CASSPPSGRGEQFF
TRBV6-5	TRBD2	TRBJ2-3	NA	14	TGTGCCAGCAGACTAGCGGGGGTCACAGATACGCAGTATTTT	CASRLAGVTDTQYF
TRBV15	TRBD2	TRBJ2-3	NA	17	TGTGCCACCAGCCCTAGCGGGGCTGATTCTAGCACAGATACGCAGTATTTT	CATSPSGADSSTDTQYF
TRBV7-9	NA	TRBJ1-2	NA	13	TGTGCCAGCAGCGAAGGCTCTAACTATGGCTACACCTTC	CASSEGSNYGYTF
TRBV29-1	TRBD2	TRBJ2-5	NA	17	TGCAGCGTTGACGGGCTAGCGGGAGGGGATTCCCAAGAGACCCAGTACTTC	CSVDGLAGGDSQETQYF
TRBV13	NA	TRBJ2-7	NA	15	TGTGCCAGCAGCTTAACACCGGGGCGAGCCTACGAGCAGTACTTC	CASSLTPGRAYEQYF
TRBV10-2	NA	TRBJ2-7	few	12	TGCGCCAGCAGCCTGGGGGCCTACGAGCAGTACTTC	CASSLGAYEQYF
TRBV28	NA	TRBJ2-7	once	14	TGTGCCAGCAGGGGGACGGCGTTCTCCTACGAGCAGTACTTC	CASRGTAFSYEQYF
TRBV6-5	NA	TRBJ2-1	NA	15	TGTGCCAGCAGTTGGAACGGGATCCCCTACAATGAGCAGTTCTTC	CASSWNGIPYNEQFF
TRBV5-1	NA	TRBJ2-7	NA	13	TGCGCCAGCACCCCAGAGTATGACTACGAGCAGTACTTC	CASTPEYDYEQYF
TRBV27	NA	TRBJ2-1	NA	14	TGTGCCAGCAGTTTAGCTCCCTCCTACAATGAGCAGTTCTTC	CASSLAPSYNEQFF